A selection of T cell receptor beta chains follows, all from one sample in a study of shared clonotypes between healthy human individuals. Generated by immunoSEQ multiplex PCR, the TCRdb table keeps only in-frame clones and is missing some. The sample lists about 2 million clones; about 95% were seen once. Sequenced sample: naive CD8+ T cells sorted from blood. The source is a man between 18 and 29 years old in good health. Both conserved end residues are part of each CDR3. Fields, in order: J gene, clone size, V gene, CDR3 protein. Clone size, where shown, is once, few, many, or a class for clones that have expanded.

TRBJ2-7	NA	TRBV6-1	CASRGTGTYEQYF
TRBJ2-7	NA	TRBV4-3	CASSQEDAGYPYEQYF
TRBJ2-5	NA	TRBV15	CATSPRLAVQETQYF
TRBJ2-7	NA	TRBV9	CASSLAISGEQYF
TRBJ2-7	NA	TRBV27	CASSRSSGTGEVEQYF
TRBJ2-2	NA	TRBV15	CATSRGGENTGELFF
TRBJ1-4	NA	TRBV7-2	CASSLRDSNEKLFF
TRBJ2-7	NA	TRBV2	CASSATGSYEQYF
TRBJ1-5	few	TRBV6-1	CASSGYSNQPQHF
TRBJ2-7	once	TRBV11-2	CASSYRPGLAGEGFYEQYF
TRBJ2-1	NA	TRBV18	CASSPRAAYYNEQFF
TRBJ2-5	few	TRBV6-5	CASSSTLRGTQYF
TRBJ1-1	NA	TRBV2	CASRPTGLLMRDRGTAFF
TRBJ2-7	NA	TRBV7-8	CASSLEAAGGAYEQYF
TRBJ1-1	NA	TRBV7-6	CASSPRQGMNTEAFF
TRBJ2-2	NA	TRBV9	CASSVVSGLNTGELFF
TRBJ2-7	NA	TRBV7-8	CASSLVASGSSYEQYF
TRBJ2-7	NA	TRBV7-6	CASSPLAGASYEQYF
TRBJ2-3	NA	TRBV11-2	CASSSDTQYF
TRBJ2-7	NA	TRBV19	CASGQGSLYEQYF
TRBJ2-7	few	TRBV6-1	CASSTGGPDEQYF
TRBJ2-7	once	TRBV14	CASTHEQYF
TRBJ2-7	NA	TRBV27	CASSFGTGSSYEQYF
TRBJ2-3	NA	TRBV4-1	CASKLAGSTDTQYF
TRBJ2-2	NA	TRBV5-6	CASSIYTGELFF
TRBJ2-7	NA	TRBV19	CATPGPYEQYF
TRBJ2-7	NA	TRBV10-3	CAISGGTIYEQYF
TRBJ2-5	NA	TRBV4-2	CASSQGGGGLDVTQYF
TRBJ1-1	NA	TRBV7-9	CASSPDGTEAFF
TRBJ1-2	once	TRBV27	CASSPLVRGPSYGYTF
TRBJ2-7	once	TRBV10-3	CATQPAGGSYEQYF
TRBJ1-1	NA	TRBV25-1	CASSSGTANTEAFF
TRBJ2-3	NA	TRBV6-1	CASSEGFQDADTQYF
TRBJ1-3	NA	TRBV7-2	CASRNLESGNTIYF
TRBJ2-7	NA	TRBV4-1	CASSQVSGGYEQYF
TRBJ2-7	NA	TRBV6-6	CASSDLVVEQYF
TRBJ2-7	NA	TRBV9	CASSDGSDYEQYF
TRBJ1-1	NA	TRBV28	CASSYRGGGEAFF
TRBJ2-1	once	TRBV5-4	CASSIKYDEQFF
TRBJ2-1	NA	TRBV13	CASSTSGTYNEQFF
TRBJ2-2	NA	TRBV30	CAWSPDGGELFF
TRBJ2-7	NA	TRBV13	CASSPRLLPYEQYF
TRBJ2-1	NA	TRBV7-9	CASSLVGPGGLNEQFF
TRBJ2-7	NA	TRBV7-9	CASSLGSSGYSYEQYF
TRBJ2-1	NA	TRBV5-1	CASSSGTGRSYNEQFF
TRBJ2-1	NA	TRBV29-1	CSGGYDYRAGRAPYNEQFF
TRBJ2-7	NA	TRBV27	CASSLSPDSSYEQYF
TRBJ1-6	NA	TRBV27	CASSLGTGGRHYNSPLHF
TRBJ1-5	NA	TRBV18	CASSPQGVNQPQHF
TRBJ2-5	few	TRBV30	CATSGGGETQYF
NA	NA	TRBV10-3	CAISVQDSYEQYF
TRBJ2-1	once	TRBV6-5	CASSYGHEQFF
TRBJ2-3	NA	TRBV4-2	CASSRTGGYSRTDTQYF
TRBJ1-5	NA	TRBV4-1	CASSQDTQQLNQPQHF
TRBJ2-5	NA	TRBV11-2	CASSLYGGGVEETQYF